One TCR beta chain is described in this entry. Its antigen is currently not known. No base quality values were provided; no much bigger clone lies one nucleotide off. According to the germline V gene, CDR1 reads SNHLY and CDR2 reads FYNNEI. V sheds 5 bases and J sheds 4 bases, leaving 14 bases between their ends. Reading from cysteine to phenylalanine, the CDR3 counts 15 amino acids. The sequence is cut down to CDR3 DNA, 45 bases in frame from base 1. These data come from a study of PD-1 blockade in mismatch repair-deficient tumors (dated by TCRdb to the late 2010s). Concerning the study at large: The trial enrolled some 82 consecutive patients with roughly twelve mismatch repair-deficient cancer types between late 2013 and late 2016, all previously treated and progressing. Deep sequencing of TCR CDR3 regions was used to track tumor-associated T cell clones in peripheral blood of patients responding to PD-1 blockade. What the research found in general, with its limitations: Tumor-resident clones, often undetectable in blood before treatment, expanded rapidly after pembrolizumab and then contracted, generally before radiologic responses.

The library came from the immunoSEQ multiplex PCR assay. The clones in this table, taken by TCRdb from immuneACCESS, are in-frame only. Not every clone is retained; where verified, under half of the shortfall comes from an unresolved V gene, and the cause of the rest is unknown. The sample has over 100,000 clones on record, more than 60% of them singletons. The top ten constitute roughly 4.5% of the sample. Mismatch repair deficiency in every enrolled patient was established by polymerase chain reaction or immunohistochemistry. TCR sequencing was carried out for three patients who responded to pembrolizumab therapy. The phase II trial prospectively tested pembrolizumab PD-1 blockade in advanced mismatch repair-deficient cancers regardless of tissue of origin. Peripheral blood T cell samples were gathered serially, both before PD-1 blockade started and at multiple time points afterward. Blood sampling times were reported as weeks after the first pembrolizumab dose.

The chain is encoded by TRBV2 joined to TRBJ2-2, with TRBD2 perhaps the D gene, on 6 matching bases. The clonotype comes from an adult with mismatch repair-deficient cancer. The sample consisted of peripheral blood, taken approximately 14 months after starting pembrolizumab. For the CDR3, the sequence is CASSFFGGTTGELFF. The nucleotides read TGTGCCAGCAGTTTCTTTGGCGGGACCACCGGGGAGCTGTTTTTT.